Here is one T cell receptor beta chain with its context. The antigen is unknown. Only in-frame clones appear in the TCRdb table, and some are missing; sequencing was by immunoSEQ multiplex PCR. The repertoire holds approximately 150,000 clones, with about 92% as singletons. The CDR3 sequence is 11 residues long. The ends were cut back, 5 bases at V and 2 bases at J, with 3 bases in the middle. Germline lookup yields CDR1 SNHLY and CDR2 FYNNEI. This record comes from a study of T cell responses to AZD1222 COVID-19 vaccine. Regarding the study as a whole: Following two doses of AZD1222, Spike-specific TCR breadth and depth rose.

This receptor was taken from an adult in good health. The chain combines TRBV2 with TRBJ2-5; D remains unclear. Sequencing was performed on peripheral blood, taken on day 0 of MenACWY control vaccination. CDR3 in DNA: TGTGCCAGCAGTAAACAAGAGACCCAGTACTTC. This sequence encodes CASSKQETQYF.